Presented here are 16 T cell receptor beta chains from one specimen sequenced in a study of Graves' ophthalmopathy and Graves' hyperthyroidism. The TCR beta CDR3 regions underwent amplification from RNA transcripts. In the first round, RT-PCR was carried out with HTBI primers, and a multiplex PCR formed the second round. TCRdb called the multiplex PCR reads again in MiXCR, with one record for every CDR3 protein. The sample includes 660,000 or so distinct CDR3 sequences, about 40% of them seen just once. Sample: peripheral blood. These receptors were collected from an adult man with Graves' ophthalmopathy.

The table lists this clonotype with many counts. The V call is TRBV2, the J call TRBJ1-5; possibly TRBD1 for D (5 bases). Germline values: CDR1 SNHLY, CDR2 FYNNEI. V dropped 0 bases and J dropped 5 bases, with 8 bases sitting between them. The CDR3 runs 14 residues. The CDR3 spells CASSEAGTHQPQHF. The CDR3 nucleotides read TGTGCCAGCAGTGAAGCGGGGACTCATCAGCCCCAGCATTTT.

The rearrangement links TRBV25-1 to TRBJ2-5, with no clear D. Germline assignment: CDR1 MGHDK and CDR2 SYGVNS. The CDR3 has 14 amino acids. The V end was cut by 1 base, the J end by 8 bases, with 14 bases between. Here the CDR3 DNA reads TGTGCCAGCAGTGAATCAAGAAGTGTGGACACCCAGTACTTC. It codes for CASSESRSVDTQYF.

The genes are TRBV29-1 and TRBJ2-6, with 11 bases aligning to TRBD1. In germline, CDR1 is SQVTM, CDR2 ANQGSEA. The CDR3 is 16 residues long. Trimming cost V 6 bases and J 4 bases; bases outside gene matches: 8. The CDR3 is CSVWGTGGPGANVLTF. The CDR3 DNA is TGCAGCGTCTGGGGGACAGGGGGTCCCGGGGCCAACGTCCTGACTTTC.

There are a few counts of this clonotype. V usage is TRBV20-1 and J usage is TRBJ2-2, with unresolved D. The CDR3 totals 13 residues. Germline assignment: CDR1 DFQATT and CDR2 SNEGSKA (reference sequence). Trimming removed 0 bases from V and 4 bases from J, with 6 bases in between. CDR3 sequence reads: CSARDHFTGELFF. The CDR3 nucleotides are TGCAGTGCTAGAGATCATTTCACCGGGGAGCTGTTTTTT.

This clonotype appeared many times. The chain couples TRBV10-3 to TRBJ2-7; no clear D gene. The germline gives CDR1 ENHRY, CDR2 SYGVKD. Deletions cut 2 bases from V and 3 bases from J, with 5 bases between. The CDR3 covers 12 residues. CDR3 in amino acids: CAISEGFYEQYF. CDR3 DNA sequence: TGTGCCATCAGTGAGGGATTCTACGAGCAGTACTTC.

This clonotype was detected ten times or more. The V and J genes are TRBV15 and TRBJ2-2; TRBD1 matches at 8 bases. V was pared by 0 bases and J by 6 bases, with 3 bases of the junction left unmatched. Germline V gives CDR1 LNHNV, CDR2 YYDKDF (reference sequence). The CDR3 covers 15 residues. The chain's CDR3 is CATSRDLTGAGELFF. CDR3 bases: TGTGCCACCAGCAGAGATCTGACAGGGGCCGGGGAGCTGTTTTTT.

This clonotype was recorded at least ten times. The chain joins TRBV10-2 to TRBJ2-2; D is unresolved. From germline, CDR1 is WSHSY and CDR2 SAAADI. This CDR3 region has 13 residues. The germline V and J ends were trimmed by 7 bases and 1 base, with 7 bases remaining between them. In nucleotides, the CDR3 is TGCGCCAGCAACGCAGGGAACACCGGGGAGCTGTTTTTT. Amino acids: CASNAGNTGELFF.

The genes are TRBV12-3 or TRBV12-4 and TRBJ2-2; D may correspond to TRBD1 or TRBD2 (5 bases each). This CDR3 is 20 amino acids long. Deletions cut 6 bases from V and 7 bases from J, with 33 bases between. This CDR3 is CASSLRGFPYTYMISGELFF. CDR3 sequence (DNA): TGTGCCAGCAGCTTGAGGGGATTCCCATACACGTACATGATAAGCGGGGAGCTGTTTTTT.

To note about this clonotype: No conserved phenylalanine or tryptophan is present at the end of the CDR3, so a read error is the likely explanation. The DNA is left out, because the CDR3 cannot be placed on it with certainty; the CDR3 is given as TCRdb lists it. The chain carries TRBV13 and TRBJ2-6. The CDR3 totals 9 residues, both ends included. From germline, CDR1 is PRHDT and CDR2 FYEKMQ (reference sequence). The chain's CDR3 is CASSPRLGT.

The chain combines TRBV4-3 with TRBJ1-1; D is unclear. V lost 2 bases, J lost 8 bases, and 18 bases lay in between. Germline lookup yields CDR1 LGHNA and CDR2 YSLEER. CDR3 length equals 15 residues. CDR3 region: CASSQPGTPPLEAFF. CDR3 DNA sequence: TGCGCCAGCAGCCAACCAGGTACCCCTCCTTTGGAAGCTTTCTTT.

The chain links TRBV7-2 to TRBJ2-1; 10 nucleotides match TRBD2. From germline, CDR1 is SGHTA and CDR2 FQGNSA. This CDR3 spans 15 amino acids. Trimming removed 5 bases from V and 0 bases from J; junction bases left unmatched: 1. As DNA, the CDR3 is TGTGCCAGCAGCACTAGCGGGACCTCCTACAATGAGCAGTTCTTC. It encodes CASSTSGTSYNEQFF.

This clonotype was counted between two and nine times. The chain combines TRBV10-3 with TRBJ1-2, with D possibly being TRBD1 (6 bases). V dropped 4 bases and J dropped 2 bases, with 14 bases sitting between them. The CDR3 is made up of 15 amino acids. Per the germline V gene, CDR1 is ENHRY and CDR2 is SYGVKD. The CDR3: CAISGRPGENYGYTF. CDR3 bases: TGTGCCATCAGTGGCCGGCCAGGGGAAAACTATGGCTACACCTTC.

This chain uses TRBV29-1 with TRBJ1-2, with 7 bases matching TRBD1. Germline V CDR1 and CDR2: SQVTM, ANQGSEA. Trimming removed 6 bases from V and 3 bases from J; junction bases left unmatched: 7. The CDR3 totals 13 residues. The CDR3 sequence: CSVTLTGYYGYTF. Here the CDR3 DNA reads TGCAGCGTCACCTTGACAGGGTACTATGGCTACACCTTC. The full variable domain, its missing parts supplied by reference TRBV29-1 and TRBJ1-2, is SAVISQKPSRDICQRGTSLTIQCQVDSQVTMMFWYRQQPGQSLTLIATANQGSEATYESGFVIDKFPISRPNLTFSTLTVSNMSPEDSSIYLCSVTLTGYYGYTFGSGTRLTVV.

This chain connects TRBV25-1 to TRBJ2-5, with 8 bases matching TRBD2. The CDR3 is 15 amino acids. CDR1 is MGHDK, CDR2 SYGVNS, per germline. The J segment lost 2 bases and the V segment lost 4 bases, leaving 6 bases of the junction unmatched. The CDR3, as DNA: TGTGCCAGCAGTGTCCTTAGCGGGGCTCAAGAGACCCAGTACTTC. Its protein product is CASSVLSGAQETQYF.

The chain combines TRBV10-3 with TRBJ1-5; D unresolved. V lost 8 bases, J lost 3 bases, and 8 bases lay in between. CDR3 length: 12 residues. CDR1 is ENHRY and CDR2 is SYGVKD in the germline V gene. For the CDR3, the DNA is TGTGCCATCGGGAGCAACAATCAGCCCCAGCATTTT. Amino acid sequence: CAIGSNNQPQHF.

This clonotype was counted only a few times. This chain links TRBV29-1 with TRBJ2-5; no reliable D call. Trimming took 6 bases from V and 3 from J, leaving 20 bases between them. Germline loops: CDR1 SQVTM, CDR2 ANQGSEA. There are 15 residues in the CDR3. As DNA, the CDR3 is TGCAGCGTCCACTACACCGGGCTAACAAAAGAGACCCAGTACTTC. Its protein product is CSVHYTGLTKETQYF.